Listed below are T cell receptor beta chains from one sample, sequenced in a study of T cell changes during pregnancy in multiple sclerosis. TCRdb keeps only in-frame clones here, not all; method: immunoSEQ multiplex PCR. The table records more than 55,000 clones, about 90% of them present only once. The material was peripheral blood, obtained in the first trimester of pregnancy. The source is a female donor in good health, enrolled as a control in a pregnancy study. The CDR3 runs from the conserved cysteine through the conserved F or W. D genes are given only for firm matches.

D	V	CDR3
TRBD1	TRBV7-9	CASSSDRAANTQYF
TRBD1	TRBV18	CASSPQGAGSYNEQFF
NA	TRBV6-5	CASSSYSGFNQPQHF
TRBD2	TRBV7-2	CASSFFGTSGGNEQFF
TRBD1	TRBV6-1	CASGGQGIGREQYF
NA	TRBV7-8	CASRLHRAGENNEQFF
TRBD1	TRBV29-1	CSVGQGADYEQYF
NA	TRBV7-6	CASSKASARTQYF
TRBD1	TRBV28	CASSIPFGTGPGNEQFF
NA	TRBV6-5	CASSYSIGVGETQYF
TRBD2	TRBV2	CASSEWLAGTHEQYF
TRBD1	TRBV28	CASSLLSGGGQPQHF
TRBD1	TRBV7-8	CASSSKTWTGHRNTEAFF
TRBD2	TRBV9	CASSPGLAGGRDTQYF
NA	TRBV5-1	CASSQYQETQYF
TRBD1	TRBV5-1	CASQGDYGNTIYF
TRBD1	TRBV19	CASSITGAGANVLTF
TRBD1	TRBV28	CASGAGTGGGLREKLFF
NA	TRBV29-1	CSIAQGANYGYTF
NA	TRBV28	CASSLIVWEQYF
NA	TRBV27	CASSRPPTYEQYF
NA	TRBV6-5	CASSPRRDSYVEQYF
NA	TRBV5-6	CASQWDTTDTQYF
TRBD1	TRBV4-1	CASSSRTGTEAFF
NA	TRBV28	CASSLSGYEQYF
NA	TRBV15	CATSRVGREDTEAFF
NA	TRBV27	CASRSTVGNEQFF
NA	TRBV7-9	CASSLGVRDTGTDTQYF
TRBD1	TRBV12-5	CASGYQGAGGNTIYF
NA	TRBV6-5	CASERDIPYEQYF
NA	TRBV10-2	CASGRVTRYQETQYF